Sequencing of this T cell receptor (beta chain) was carried out in a study of T cells in Graves' hyperthyroidism and ophthalmopathy (dated by TCRdb to about 2019). Broadly, across the study: Peripheral blood was sampled at the time of initial diagnosis, prior to any treatment. The roughly 90 discovery patients were divided at random into training and test sets in a 7:3 ratio. After sampling, hyperthyroidism patients received methimazole starting at 30 mg daily, and ophthalmopathy patients received high-dose intravenous methylprednisolone. In addition, the study compared T-cell repertoires in thyroid tissue and in blood from about 6 Graves' hyperthyroidism patients. A discovery cohort of about 95 patients, 43 with Graves' ophthalmopathy and over 55 with stable Graves' hyperthyroidism, was used to find distinguishing TCR V-J signatures. According to the paper, TCR Vbeta CDR3 sequencing was carried out on 120 to 150 peripheral blood samples, which came from under 50 ophthalmopathy, 75 to 80 hyperthyroidism and approximately 17 progressor patients. Prospective prediction of ophthalmopathy was tested in an independent validation cohort of 18 hyperthyroidism patients and some 17 patients who later progressed to ophthalmopathy.

This clonotype came up a few times. Its antigen has not been determined. Base qualities are not provided; no much larger clone lies one nucleotide away. What the study reported, not specific to this receptor: Most expanded thyroid clonotypes (frequency above 0.001) were also detected in blood, a finding suggesting that blood repertoires may reflect thyroid immune responses. A model built on a 13 V-J signature distinguished ophthalmopathy from stable hyperthyroidism, reaching around 90% sensitivity and around 82% specificity in cross-validation and 80%/75% in testing. During validation, the model predicted progression to ophthalmopathy a median of about 6.3 months ahead of onset, with around 65% sensitivity and around 73% specificity. Sample size was not statistically predetermined, and blinding of investigators to group allocation was not performed.

The junction shows trimming of 5 bases on V and 1 base on J, plus 17 bases between the germline ends. CDR1 and CDR2, per the germline V gene, are SGHTA and FQGNSA. The CDR3 numbers 16 residues from cysteine through phenylalanine. Kept here is only the CDR3 DNA, which spans 48 bases and is read in frame from base 1. A patient counted as having stable Graves' hyperthyroidism if no progression to ophthalmopathy occurred over 18 months of follow-up. Hyperthyroidism patients were aged 18 to 65 years and newly diagnosed, with disease duration of less than 2 months. Exclusion was applied to patients with uncontrolled infections, other autoimmune diseases, pregnancy or lactation. Clinical symptoms, serum thyroxine and TRAb, thyroid ultrasound, and orbital computed tomography formed the basis for the diagnoses. PBMCs were separated from roughly 9.3 ml of fresh peripheral blood using Ficoll-Paque density gradient centrifugation. Total RNA was extracted with Trizol reagent, and quality was checked on an Agilent 2100 Bioanalyzer.

TCR beta CDR3 regions were amplified from RNA transcripts. The TCR CDR3 was subjected to a first round of RT-PCR using the HTBI primer set and the Qiagen OneStep RT-PCR kit. A second multiplex PCR round built the libraries, followed by size selection and purification. Sequencing of the libraries was done on an Illumina HiSeq2000 using paired-end 100 bp reads. In the paper's pipeline: SOAPnuke was used to process the raw data, with reads discarded if the reads contained adapters or uncalled bases, had a mean Phred below 15, or lacked an exact constant-primer or identifier match. COPE v1.2.5 was used to merge the high-quality paired reads, and each unique nucleotide sequence was defined as a clonotype. Clonotypes were aligned to IMGT TRBV, TRBD and TRBJ reference segments using MiTCR v1.1. The analysis was restricted to V-J combinations with a frequency above 0.0001, which together covered 99% to 99.2% of the repertoires. The TCS score was defined as F50 (clonal expansion) divided by E x V (chaos), with BLOSUM62-based TCRdist calculated between CDR3 peptides within each V-J. Welch's t-statistics and random forest reduced some 510 V-J features to 10 to 15, which were used in a naive Bayes classifier (R e1071). The raw public data were reprocessed by TCRdb itself: fastp quality trimming at Q25, MiXCR clonotype calling, in-frame beta chains only. Here each entry gathers all rows of one CDR3 protein and keeps the most common genes and DNA. These V and J calls originate from TCRdb's pipeline instead of the authors' own analysis. The sample table holds 96,000 or so distinct CDR3 sequences, of which around 52% were seen once. Around 27% of the sample goes to the ten largest clones.

The chain is made from TRBV7-2 and TRBJ1-1; TRBD1 is a possible D gene, resting on 5 matching bases. Sequences were obtained from blood. The TCR originated in a woman aged 40 to 55 with Graves' hyperthyroidism. The DNA sequence is as follows: TGTGCCAGCAGCCAAGAATCAGGGCAGTCGAACACTGAAGCTTTCTTT. This yields the protein CASSQESGQSNTEAFF.